This TCR beta chain came from a study of OX40 agonist ivuxolimab in advanced cancers. As for the study in general: The mean age was approximately 56 years, ranging from roughly 23 to 90, with more than 70% of participants male. Three patients had partial responses: one hepatocellular carcinoma, two cutaneous melanoma. General study findings and limits: Expanded clones were, on average, more numerous among CD8+ T cells than CD4+.

About this clone: Its antigen is undetermined.

Here immunoSEQ multiplex PCR was the method, and the copy in TCRdb shows in-frame clones only, minus some. The table records just over 95,000 clones, about 85% of them present only once. This sequence was found in an adult with an advanced solid tumor such as melanoma, head and neck, liver or kidney cancer. Sequences were derived from CD4+ or CD8+ T cells sorted from blood, sampled in a trial of the OX40 agonist ivuxolimab.

The CDR3 sequence is CASSYRASGTDTQYF. Written as DNA, the CDR3 is TGTGCCAGCAGTTACCGGGCGAGTGGCACAGATACGCAGTATTTT. V and J are TRBV6-5 and TRBJ2-3; D is uncertain. The V and J ends lost 2 bases and 1 base respectively, with 10 bases between them. CDR3 size: 15 residues. Germline V gene lookup returns CDR1 MNHEY and CDR2 SVGAGI.